The clone carrying this T cell receptor (beta chain) is judged medium-sized (0.01 to 0.1%). Its antigen remains unknown. Germline-derived CDR1 and CDR2 are DFQATT and SNEGSKA (reference sequence). The CDR3 spans 15 residues. Trimming stripped 0 bases from V and 5 bases from J, with 16 bases between. This specimen comes from a study of breast tumors, draining lymph nodes, adjacent tissues. Points from the study as a whole: Most tumor T cells seemingly derive from lymph node, then expand in tumor. Tumors had less TCR diversity than lymph nodes, more than nontumor tissue. Luminal-like breast cancer showed significantly higher tumor–nontumor repertoire similarity than basal-like. The lymph node origin of tumor T cells was framed as consistent with a hypothesis, not demonstrated.

MiXCR, applied by TCRdb to the multiplex PCR reads, yields one record per CDR3 protein. The sample lists about 16,000 distinct CDR3 sequences; roughly 44% were seen once. The chain is built from TRBV20-1 and TRBJ1-2; TRBD1 might be the D (5 bases). This TCR derives from a female donor with breast cancer. Some clones in this sample may be carry-over from other donors' samples. Material: tumor-adjacent breast tissue. Here the CDR3 DNA reads TGCAGTGCTAGAGATTCGGTAGGGCAGGGATATGGCTACACCTTC. Translating it yields CSARDSVGQGYGYTF.